This passage covers 9 T cell receptor beta chains from one sample sequenced in a study of cytomegalovirus exposure and HLA in healthy donors. The primer mix had 60 Vbeta and 13 Jbeta primers. Clones were sequenced by immunoSEQ multiplex PCR, and TCRdb holds only the in-frame ones, with some missing. The sample holds about 200,000 clones. Sequenced sample: PBMCs. Receptors were obtained from a boy aged 5-17 years in good health and CMV-seronegative.

The V gene is TRBV28, the J gene TRBJ1-1, with D tentatively TRBD1 (6 bases). The V gene's germline CDR1 is MDHEN and CDR2 SYDVKM. The V end was cut by 6 bases, the J end by 1 base, with 12 bases between. The CDR3 is 14 amino acids. The CDR3 sequence: CASRKGGQNTEAFF. The CDR3 nucleotides are TGTGCCAGCAGAAAGGGGGGGCAGAACACTGAAGCTTTCTTT.

The V gene is TRBV4-1, the J gene TRBJ1-5; D is possibly TRBD1 (5 bases). The CDR3 runs to 16 residues. Trimming took off 2 bases at V and 2 bases at J, with 13 bases between the two ends. Germline CDR1 MGHRA, CDR2 YSYEKL. This chain's CDR3 is CASSQQGISGNQPQHF. Written as DNA, the CDR3 is TGCGCCAGCAGCCAACAGGGAATCTCGGGCAATCAGCCCCAGCATTTT.

The J gene is TRBJ2-2, the V gene TRBV6-1; D not resolved. CDR3 length equals 12 residues. V was pared by 6 bases and J by 5 bases, with 7 bases between. Germline values: CDR1 MNHNS, CDR2 SASEGT. CDR3 amino acids: CASSPGTGELFF. The DNA of the CDR3 is TGTGCCAGCAGCCCCGGGACCGGGGAGCTGTTTTTT.

This chain links TRBV14 with TRBJ1-2; D not resolved. CDR1 and CDR2 (germline): SGHDN, FVKESK. This CDR3 has 14 amino acids. V was shortened by 0 bases and J by 0 bases, with 5 bases between the two germline ends. The CDR3 DNA reads TGTGCCAGCAGCCAAGAGCTAGCTAACTATGGCTACACCTTC. It translates to CASSQELANYGYTF.

The rearrangement links TRBV2 to TRBJ2-5, with a weak D call TRBD2 (7 bases). CDR1 is SNHLY and CDR2 is FYNNEI in the germline V gene. V lost 7 bases and J 2 bases, leaving 17 bases between the germline ends. This CDR3 spans 15 amino acids. CDR3 sequence: CASKGRGPPQETQYF. The CDR3 DNA follows: TGTGCCAGCAAAGGGCGGGGGCCCCCTCAAGAGACCCAGTACTTC.

The chain combines TRBV2 with TRBJ1-4; D may be TRBD1 (6 bases). CDR1 is SNHLY, CDR2 FYNNEI, per germline. CDR3 length: 15 amino acids. V was shortened by 6 bases and J by 0 bases, with 11 bases between the two germline ends. The CDR3 loop is CASRLQGATNEKLFF. In DNA, the CDR3 is TGTGCCAGCAGGTTACAGGGAGCAACTAATGAAAAACTGTTTTTT.

The chain employs TRBV7-3 and TRBJ2-3; TRBD2 matches at 12 bases. The V and J ends lost 3 bases and 6 bases, in that order; junction bases with no gene match: 10. The CDR3 is 17 residues long. From germline, CDR1 is SGHTA and CDR2 FQGTGA. The CDR3 loop reads CASSFYPSGGAMDTQYF. Here the CDR3 DNA reads TGTGCCAGCAGCTTTTACCCTAGCGGGGGGGCCATGGATACGCAGTATTTT.

The V call is TRBV5-1, the J call TRBJ2-2; possibly TRBD2 for D (7 bases). The length of the CDR3 is 16 residues. V lost 4 bases to trimming and J lost 4 bases, with 17 bases between them. Germline V gene sequence: CDR1 SGHRS, CDR2 YFSETQ. CDR3 residues: CASSPTGRGVTGELFF. The CDR3 DNA follows: TGCGCCAGCAGCCCGACAGGTCGGGGGGTCACCGGGGAGCTGTTTTTT.

This CDR3 reads CASSQVGTDEQYF. CDR3 bases: TGCGCCAGCAGCCAAGTTGGGACAGACGAGCAGTACTTC. The rearrangement joins TRBV4-1 to TRBJ2-7; TRBD1 matches 7 bases. The junction had 2 bases not matched to a gene; V was cut back by 1 base and J by 5 bases. The CDR3 totals 13 residues. Germline lookup yields CDR1 MGHRA and CDR2 YSYEKL.